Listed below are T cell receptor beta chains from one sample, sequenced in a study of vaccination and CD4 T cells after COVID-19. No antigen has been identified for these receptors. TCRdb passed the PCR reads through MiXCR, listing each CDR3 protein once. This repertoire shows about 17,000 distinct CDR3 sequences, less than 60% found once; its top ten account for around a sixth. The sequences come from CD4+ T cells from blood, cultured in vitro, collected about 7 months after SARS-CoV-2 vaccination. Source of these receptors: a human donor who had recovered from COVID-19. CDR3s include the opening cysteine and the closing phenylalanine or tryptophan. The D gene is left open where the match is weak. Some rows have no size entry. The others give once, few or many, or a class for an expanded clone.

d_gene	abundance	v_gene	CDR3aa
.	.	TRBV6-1	CASSRTVPTGELFF
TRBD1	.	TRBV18	CASSRNRGLDQPQHF
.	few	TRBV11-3	CASSSWEGAPLSSQYF
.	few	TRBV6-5	CASSYSGEGNQPQHF
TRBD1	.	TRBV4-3	CASSQQQGRNSPLHF
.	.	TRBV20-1	CSARGPNQPQHF
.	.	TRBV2	CATQSPGETQYF
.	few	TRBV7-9	CASSLQGFVAFF
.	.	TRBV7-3	CASSPLGGNEQFF
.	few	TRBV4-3	CASSQETGRTLEVSLKETQYF
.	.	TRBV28	CASSFGRDLGYTF
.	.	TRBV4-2	CASSQETGGGESPLHF
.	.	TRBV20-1	CSARQPYGGYNEQFF
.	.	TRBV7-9	CASSLGSAAILLF
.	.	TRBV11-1	CASSPDRTSENGYTF
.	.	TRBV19	CASSRRVEETQYF
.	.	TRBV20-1	CSARAEGPTTNYGYTF
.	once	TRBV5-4	CASSLGGSYYEQYF
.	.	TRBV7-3	CASSLTGSESSYNEQFF
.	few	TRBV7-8	CASSFADEGSWQPQHF
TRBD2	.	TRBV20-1	CSASLLAGVGEQYF
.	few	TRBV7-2	CASSLVGGTDTQYF
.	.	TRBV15	CATSDTFYEQYF
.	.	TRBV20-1	CSARVPGSIYEQYF
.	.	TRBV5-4	CASSLVYTDYGYTF
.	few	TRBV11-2	CASRNRGPETQYF
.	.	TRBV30	CAWSVGARISPLHF
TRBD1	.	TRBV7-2	CASSLGTGPARRGYTF
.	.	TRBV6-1	CATKQLGGGLNYGYTF
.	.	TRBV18	CASSPGRHVGSPLHF
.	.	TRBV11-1	CASSSPGSAKNIQYF
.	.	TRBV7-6	CASSLMVGGGYNEQFF
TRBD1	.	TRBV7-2	CASRRDRGYTEAFF
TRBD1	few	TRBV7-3	CASSLPPGGNNQPQHF
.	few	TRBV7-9	CACAWVGGDTQYF
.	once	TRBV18	CASSPPSRMSGYTF
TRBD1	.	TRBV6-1	CASSRQTGIAYNEQFF
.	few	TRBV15	CATSRDKSGHTDTQYF
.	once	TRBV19	CASSPPEGRDTGELFF
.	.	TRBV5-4	CASSSNSYEQYF
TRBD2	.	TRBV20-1	CSAGLAGAEQYF
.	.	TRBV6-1	CASSEVGARNSPLHF
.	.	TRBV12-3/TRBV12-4	CASTANQGRNQPQHF
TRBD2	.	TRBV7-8	CASSSSPLAGQYNEQFF
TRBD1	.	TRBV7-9	CASSTDRGTYSNQPQHF
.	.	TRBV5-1	CASSLKSARAYYGYTF
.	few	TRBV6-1	CASKRLGYSNQPQHF
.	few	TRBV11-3	CASSLEDWKETQYF
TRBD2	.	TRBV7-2	CASSLEPLAGGSDTQYF